This passage covers 23 T cell receptor beta chains from one sample sequenced in a study of T cell responses to AZD1222 COVID-19 vaccine (dated by TCRdb to the early 2020s). The time point tag for this specimen amounts to: baseline before first vaccination. Library creation used the immunoSEQ multiplex PCR assay. TCRdb mirrors the immuneACCESS table, restricted to in-frame sequences. Some clones are absent from its copies; in checked studies, under half trace to an unresolved V gene, and the reason for the others is unknown. For this sample the table gives over 45,000 clones, of which 70% to 80% were detected only once. Roughly 6.6% of the sample is in the top ten clones. The specimen was peripheral blood, collected on day 0 of AZD1222 vaccination. Receptors originate from an adult in good health.

The chain recombines TRBV10-3 with TRBJ2-1, with TRBD1 matching over 7 bases. CDR3 size: 16 residues. With V trimmed by 1 base and J by 4 bases, 7 bases remained unmatched. Germline CDR1 and CDR2: ENHRY and SYGVKD. The CDR3 protein is CAISEFLPGQYNEQFF. CDR3 DNA sequence: TGTGCCATCAGTGAGTTTTTACCGGGACAGTACAATGAGCAGTTCTTC.

This sequence joins TRBV5-8 and TRBJ2-5; 13 nucleotides line up with TRBD2. This CDR3 has 16 amino acids. V was pared by 3 bases and J by 2 bases, with 4 bases of the junction left unmatched. Germline V gene sequence: CDR1 SGHTS, CDR2 YDEGEE. CDR3 sequence reads: CASSSGLAGVQETQYF. CDR3 in DNA: TGTGCCAGCAGCTCAGGACTAGCGGGGGTACAAGAGACCCAGTACTTC.

This clone was seen once. V gene TRBV6-5 combines with J gene TRBJ1-6; tentatively, D is TRBD1 (5 bases). Trimming left V 2 bases short and J 10 bases short, with 12 bases between. CDR1 MNHEY and CDR2 SVGAGI come from the germline V gene. The CDR3 runs 14 residues. CDR3 in DNA: TGTGCCAGCAGTTACAGAGGGACGGAATCACCCCTCCACTTT. This encodes CASSYRGTESPLHF.

CDR3 nucleotides: TGTGCCAGCAGCTTTGCTGGGGCCGGTAATGAAAAACTGTTTTTT. Protein product: CASSFAGAGNEKLFF. The chain couples TRBV7-8 to TRBJ1-4; possibly TRBD1 for D (5 bases). The CDR3 covers 15 residues. Germline values: CDR1 SGHVS, CDR2 FQNEAQ. Trimming left V 3 bases short and J 4 bases short, with 12 bases between.

This clone was picked up one time. The chain links TRBV28 to TRBJ2-7; TRBD2 matches 9 bases. The junction had 11 bases not matched to a gene; V was cut back by 3 bases and J by 5 bases. Germline assignment: CDR1 MDHEN and CDR2 SYDVKM. The CDR3 runs to 16 residues. This CDR3 reads CASSFLVAGEGHEQYF. CDR3 DNA: TGTGCCAGCAGTTTTCTGGTAGCGGGAGAAGGGCACGAGCAGTACTTC.

The V gene is TRBV2, the J gene TRBJ2-1; 16 bases are shared with TRBD2. The CDR3 totals 18 residues. The germline CDR1 and CDR2 sequences are SNHLY and FYNNEI. Germline trimming cut 8 bases from V and 8 bases from J; bases unmatched to any gene: 15. The CDR3 sequence: CASVPGLAGGHWNDEQFF. The CDR3, as DNA: TGTGCCAGCGTACCGGGACTAGCGGGGGGGCATTGGAACGATGAGCAGTTCTTC.

CDR3: CASSPNGETQYF. CDR3 DNA: TGCGCCAGCAGCCCAAACGGGGAGACCCAGTACTTC. The chain carries TRBV5-1 and TRBJ2-5; no reliable D call. CDR1 and CDR2 (germline): SGHRS, YFSETQ. Trimming took 4 bases from V and 5 from J, leaving 9 bases between them. CDR3 length: 12 residues.

The genes are TRBV6-2 or TRBV6-3 and TRBJ2-5, with D possibly being TRBD2 (6 bases). This CDR3 has 16 residues. Trimming pared 0 bases from V and 5 bases from J, leaving 16 bases between. CDR1 is MNHEY and CDR2 is SVGEGT in the germline V gene. DNA for the CDR3: TGTGCCAGCAGTTACTCCCCGGGCAGGGACTTGGAGACCCAGTACTTC. Translated, it gives CASSYSPGRDLETQYF.

This chain joins TRBV29-1 and TRBJ2-7; the D is unclear. From germline, CDR1 is SQVTM and CDR2 ANQGSEA. Trimming stripped 6 bases from V and 3 bases from J, with 15 bases between. CDR3 size: 13 residues. CDR3 nucleotides: TGCAGCGTCGGGCACTTGGCAGACTACGAGCAGTACTTC. Protein: CSVGHLADYEQYF.

V gene TRBV2 combines with J gene TRBJ2-1, with TRBD2 matching 15 bases. Per germline, CDR1 SNHLY and CDR2 FYNNEI. This CDR3 spans 15 amino acids. V shed 6 bases, J shed 8 bases, and the junction held 5 bases outside the gene matches. The CDR3 region is CASSGLAGGHDEQFF. CDR3 bases: TGTGCCAGCAGCGGACTAGCGGGGGGGCACGATGAGCAGTTCTTC.

The V and J genes are TRBV5-1 and TRBJ2-3, with a weak D call TRBD1 (6 bases). V lost 2 bases and J 0 bases, leaving 13 bases between the germline ends. Germline V CDR1 and CDR2: SGHRS, YFSETQ. This CDR3 contains 16 residues. The CDR3 DNA reads TGCGCCAGCAGCTTCGGGACACGGACCAGCACAGATACGCAGTATTTT. Translation gives CASSFGTRTSTDTQYF.

This chain uses TRBV5-4 with TRBJ1-3, with 8 bases identical to TRBD1. V gave up 2 bases and J gave up 1 base; unmatched junction bases: 5. The germline gives CDR1 SGHNT, CDR2 YYREEE (reference sequence). The CDR3 has 16 residues. DNA for the CDR3: TGTGCCAGCAGCTTTAGACAGGGGCGATCTGGAAACACCATATATTTT. The encoded protein is CASSFRQGRSGNTIYF.

The chain joins TRBV9 to TRBJ2-3; D is uncertain. The CDR3 spans 14 residues. The V end was cut by 1 base, the J end by 3 bases, with 9 bases between. In germline, CDR1 is SGDLS, CDR2 YYNGEE. Here the CDR3 DNA reads TGTGCCAGCAGCGTAATTAGTGAGACAGATACGCAGTATTTT. Its protein product is CASSVISETDTQYF.

This chain uses TRBV19 with TRBJ1-2; D might be TRBD1 (5 bases). The V gene's germline CDR1 is LNHDA and CDR2 SQIVND (reference sequence). V lost 7 bases to trimming and J lost 2 bases, with 17 bases between them. This CDR3 has 15 amino acids. The CDR3 coding sequence is TGTGCCAGTACCTCCAGGAGGGGAGGCAACTATGGCTACACCTTC. This gives the protein CASTSRRGGNYGYTF.

The genes are TRBV10-2 and TRBJ1-6, with 9 bases lining up with TRBD1. Germline V gene sequence: CDR1 WSHSY, CDR2 SAAADI. V lost 6 bases to trimming and J lost 1 base; unmatched junction nucleotides: 10. The CDR3 is 18 amino acids. CDR3 residues: CASREHRGQVSYNSPLHF. For the CDR3, the DNA is TGCGCCAGCAGAGAACACAGGGGGCAAGTATCCTATAATTCACCCCTCCACTTT.

This chain joins TRBV28 and TRBJ1-1; weak D call: TRBD1 (5 bases). The CDR3 loop spans 14 amino acids. CDR1 MDHEN and CDR2 SYDVKM come from the germline V gene. V was pared by 5 bases and J by 1 base, with 11 bases between. CDR3: CASSTTVENTEAFF. The CDR3 bases are TGTGCCAGCAGTACGACAGTGGAGAACACTGAAGCTTTCTTT.

J is TRBJ1-4 and V is TRBV6-5; D is unclear. Between the trimmed V and J ends, which lost 5 bases and 4 bases, there was a span of 8 bases. There are 13 residues in the CDR3. Germline V gene lookup returns CDR1 MNHEY and CDR2 SVGAGI. This chain's CDR3 is CASSRWGNEKLFF. The CDR3 nucleotides read TGTGCCAGCAGTCGGTGGGGTAATGAAAAACTGTTTTTT.

The CDR3 nucleotides are TGTGCCAGCAGCGGGGTGGGGGATGGTGGGAACGTCTTTTCCTATGGCTACACCTTC. Encoded protein: CASSGVGDGGNVFSYGYTF. This chain uses TRBV5-4 with TRBJ1-2; maybe TRBD1 (5 bases). V gave up 4 bases and J gave up 4 bases, with 29 bases separating them. Germline assignment: CDR1 SGHNT and CDR2 YYREEE (reference sequence). CDR3 size: 19 residues.

This chain joins TRBV6-5 and TRBJ2-5, with 8 bases lining up with TRBD2. After removal of 5 bases from V and 3 bases from J, the junction contained 2 bases not matched to a gene. From germline, CDR1 is MNHEY and CDR2 SVGAGI. This CDR3 is 13 amino acids long. This CDR3 reads CASSSGGEETQYF. The CDR3 DNA sequence: TGTGCCAGCAGTAGCGGGGGTGAAGAGACCCAGTACTTC.

This sequence joins TRBV11-2 and TRBJ1-1, with D tentatively TRBD1 (5 bases). This CDR3 has 12 amino acids. Trimming shortened V by 0 bases and J by 11 bases, and 10 bases separated the two germline ends. Germline CDR1 is SGHAT and CDR2 is FQNNGV. In nucleotides, the CDR3 is TGTGCCAGCAGCTTAGACGGGGGAGAGGCTTTCTTT. Translation gives CASSLDGGEAFF.

This clone was observed a single time. The chain combines TRBV2 with TRBJ2-7; D perhaps matches TRBD2 (6 bases). The CDR3 runs to 12 residues. CDR1 is SNHLY and CDR2 is FYNNEI in the germline V gene. Trimming took 5 bases from V and 4 from J, leaving 9 bases between them. This chain's CDR3 is CASSLLAYEQYV. The CDR3 DNA sequence: TGTGCCAGCAGTCTACTAGCATACGAGCAGTACGTC.

The chain combines TRBV6-5 with TRBJ1-2; TRBD1 aligns across 8 bases. The germline gives CDR1 MNHEY, CDR2 SVGAGI. Germline trimming cut 5 bases from V and 2 bases from J; bases unmatched to any gene: 4. The length of the CDR3 is 14 residues. The CDR3 loop reads CASSKRTGNYGYTF. The CDR3, as DNA: TGTGCCAGCAGTAAAAGGACAGGGAACTATGGCTACACCTTC.

This sequence joins TRBV28 and TRBJ2-2; no clear D gene. The CDR3 runs to 16 residues. CDR1 is MDHEN and CDR2 is SYDVKM in the germline V gene. V lost 7 bases to trimming and J lost 0 bases, with 15 bases between them. CDR3 sequence reads: CASTQAADPNTGELFF. The CDR3 coding sequence is TGTGCCAGCACCCAAGCCGCGGACCCGAACACCGGGGAGCTGTTTTTT.